This TCR beta chain originates from a study of Ad26.COV2.S vaccination and SARS-CoV-2 variants. Study-wide context: Intramuscular Ad26.COV2.S doses were given once or twice, 56 days apart. Overall study results and limits: Relative to placebo recipients, vaccine recipients exhibited elevated spike-specific TCR breadth.

This CDR3 is built from 17 residues. The V and J ends lost 0 bases and 5 bases, in that order; junction bases with no gene match: 7. Germline loops: CDR1 SGDLS, CDR2 YYNGEE. Treatment denoted: about 20 received Ad26.COV2.S at low or high dose, single or two shots; 5 received placebo; per-sample allocation not given. The samples were gathered on day 63 after the first injection of vaccine or placebo. Vaccine was an Ad26 vector expressing Wuhan-strain SARS-CoV-2 spike. TCRdb keeps only in-frame clones here, not all; method: immunoSEQ multiplex PCR. The sample has approximately 400,000 clones, roughly 85% seen once. Worth noting for this clone: Its antigen remains unknown.

The sequences come from peripheral blood, collected in a trial of Ad26.COV2.S vaccine versus placebo. This clonotype was sampled from a person aged 18-65 years who received the Ad26.COV2.S COVID-19 vaccine or a placebo. The chain employs TRBV9 and TRBJ2-2; 10 nucleotides agree with TRBD2. CDR3 loop: CASSVGPSGRATGELFF. In nucleotides, the CDR3 is TGTGCCAGCAGCGTAGGACCGAGCGGGAGGGCGACCGGGGAGCTGTTTTTT.